These 5 T cell receptor beta chains came from one sample sequenced in a study of regulatory T cells in long-lasting Graves disease. Time point indicated: newly diagnosed GD, antithyroid drugs for less than 3 months. PBMCs were the source of the RNA used for TCR sequencing. iRepertoire HTBI primers and Arm-PCR of CDR3 regions built TCR beta libraries. TCRdb re-called the multiplex PCR reads with MiXCR, one entry per CDR3 protein. Of 350,000 to 500,000 distinct CDR3 sequences in the sample, less than 15% were seen once. These records were also assigned to another study, of T cells in Graves' hyperthyroidism and ophthalmopathy.

The source material was peripheral blood mononuclear cells (PBMCs), sampled at new diagnosis, from a patient treated with antithyroid drugs. Source of these receptors: a woman between 50 and 59 years old with Graves disease.

This clonotype occurred many times. The chain has TRBV29-1 and TRBJ2-1; D is possibly TRBD2 (5 bases). The CDR3 runs to 14 residues. Trimming shortened V by 3 bases and J by 6 bases, and 15 bases separated the two germline ends. Germline V gene lookup returns CDR1 SQVTM and CDR2 ANQGSEA. The CDR3 sequence is CSVEAAEVGNEQFF. CDR3 DNA: TGCAGCGTTGAGGCTGCGGAGGTTGGCAATGAGCAGTTCTTC.

At least ten counts were recorded for this clonotype. The rearrangement links TRBV11-2 to TRBJ2-1, with TRBD2 identical over 14 bases. The CDR3 sequence is 16 residues long. Germline CDR1 is SGHAT and CDR2 is FQNNGV. V trimming: 0 bases; J trimming: 10 bases; junction bases outside the gene matches: 5. As DNA, the CDR3 is TGTGCCAGCAGCTTAGACGGACTAGCGGGAGGTGGCGAGCAGTTCTTC. It codes for CASSLDGLAGGGEQFF.

This rearrangement joins TRBV6-1 to TRBJ2-7, with D possibly TRBD1 on 6 matching bases. Germline-derived CDR1 and CDR2 are MNHNS and SASEGT. The ends were cut back, 5 bases at V and 6 bases at J, with 14 bases in the middle. The CDR3 spans 13 residues. For the CDR3, the DNA is TGTGCCAGCAGTCCTACAGGGCTCGGCGAGCAGTACTTC. Translating gives CASSPTGLGEQYF.

This clonotype occurred a few times. The chain recombines TRBV28 with TRBJ2-4, with TRBD2 identical over 9 bases. Germline loops: CDR1 MDHEN, CDR2 SYDVKM. Trimming took 0 bases from V and 2 from J; bases not matched to a gene: 5. CDR3 length: 17 residues. CDR3 region: CASSLWGGRVPKNIQYF. The CDR3 region has the DNA TGTGCCAGCAGTTTATGGGGCGGGAGGGTTCCCAAAAACATTCAGTACTTC.

This clonotype was observed a few times. The chain uses TRBV28 and TRBJ1-2; 9 bases line up with TRBD1. The germline CDR1 and CDR2 sequences are MDHEN and SYDVKM. The CDR3 spans 14 residues. Germline trimming cut 10 bases from V and 1 base from J; bases unmatched to any gene: 7. CDR3 residues: CATTGGPDNYGYTF. Here the CDR3 DNA reads TGTGCCACCACAGGGGGCCCCGATAACTATGGCTACACCTTC.